The TCR beta chain described here comes from a study of beta chain features in type 1 diabetes. Worth noting for this clone: Antigen specificity is unknown.

Sorting based on CD45RO/CCR7/CD25/CD127/CD95/CD27 separated CD4+ naive, central memory, regulatory and stem cell-like memory cells. Over 95% purity was reached by all sorted populations. The CDR3 has 16 amino acids. The trim removed 2 bases at V and 0 bases at J, leaving 5 bases unmatched. Germline V gives CDR1 SEHNR, CDR2 FQNEAQ (reference sequence). Study-level results: Unsettled here was the matter of whether HLA type influences TCRB rearrangement. In all four CD4+ subsets, TCRB CDR3 length was significantly, moderately reduced in type 1 diabetes.

Expressed TCRB transcripts were sequenced after all isolated RNA was converted to cDNA. The table came from immunoSEQ multiplex PCR; TCRdb's copy has only in-frame clones and leaves some out. This table holds nearly 250,000 clones, over 65% found once. Specimen: naive CD4+ T cells from blood. The TCR comes from a man aged 30 to 39 in good health. The genes are TRBV7-9 and TRBJ2-7; 9 positions match TRBD2. The CDR3 is CASSLNPSGVSYEQYF. CDR3 nucleotides: TGTGCCAGCAGCTTAAACCCTAGCGGGGTCTCCTACGAGCAGTACTTC.